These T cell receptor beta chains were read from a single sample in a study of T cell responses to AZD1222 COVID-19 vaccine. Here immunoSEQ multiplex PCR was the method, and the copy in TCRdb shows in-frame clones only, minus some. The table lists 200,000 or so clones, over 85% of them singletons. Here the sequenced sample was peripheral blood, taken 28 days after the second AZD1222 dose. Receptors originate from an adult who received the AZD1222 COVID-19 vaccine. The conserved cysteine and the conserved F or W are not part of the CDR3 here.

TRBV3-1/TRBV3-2	ASSQDRGELF
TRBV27	ASRIHREGYGYT
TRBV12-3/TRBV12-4	ASSLSGQPQH
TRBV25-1	ASSEPGRGLTEAF
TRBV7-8	ASSLAGTGLGQPQH
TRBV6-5	ASSRTGNYEQY
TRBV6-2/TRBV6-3	ASSSRRETQY
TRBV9	ASGRGETDTQY
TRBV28	ASSLNSGGADTQY
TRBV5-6	ASGINQNTGELF
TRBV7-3	ASSRGLNTEAF
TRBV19	ASSIVARDGQPQH
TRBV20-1	SARDGTEAF
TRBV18	ASSPPSYQETQY
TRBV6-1	ATRERVYGYT
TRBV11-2	ASSQGGGRRNEKLF
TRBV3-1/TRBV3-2	ASGQFTRETQY
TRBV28	ASRDGPSSPLH
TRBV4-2	ASSQSGARTEAF
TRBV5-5	ASSLVWATEAF
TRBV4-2	ASSQATSDRGEQY
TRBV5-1	ASSLEGRVSTGELF
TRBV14	ASSQLSDGGIGKLF
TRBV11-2	ASSILTGRSTEAF
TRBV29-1	SVGGGPDTGELF
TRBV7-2	ASSFIAGSQPQH
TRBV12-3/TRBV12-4	ASSLGRNTEAF
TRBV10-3	AISEGQMNTEAF
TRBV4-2	ASSQEIIGLSRHGYT
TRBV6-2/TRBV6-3	ASSYSTANYGYT
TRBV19	ASSVLGANEKLF
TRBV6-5	ASSYPPDRFDSPLH
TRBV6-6	ASSYDRNSNQPQH
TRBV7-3	ASSLMAGNNQPQH
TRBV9	ASSVVGGQGGNEQF
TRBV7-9	ASSLARGQTGPTQY
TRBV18	ASSRGSQTYEQY
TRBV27	ASRGNALIRTDTQY
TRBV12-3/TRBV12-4	ASSAGTVYGYT
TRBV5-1	ASSLALGTVQETQY
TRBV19	ASSIWGRGTEAF
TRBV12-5	ASAPDGGEAF
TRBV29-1	SVLPGTGGYGYT
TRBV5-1	ASRDRGLTGELF
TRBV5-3	ATATRQGQVEAF
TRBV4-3	ASSRLAGNYNEQF
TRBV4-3	ASSQEIQGPTEAF
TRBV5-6	ASRVEKGQGAENTEAF
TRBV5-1	ASNPIPGVEGYGYT
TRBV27	ASSSGWGNGYT
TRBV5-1	ASSLAPGMNTEAF
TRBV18	ASSPTTKYGQGSLGEPQH